This T cell receptor beta chain was retrieved from a study of blood T cells in healthy people across ages. This CDR3 is 16 amino acids long. V was cut by 0 bases and J by 1 base, with 14 bases left in between. CDR1 and CDR2 from the germline V gene are DFQATT and SNEGSKA (reference sequence). For this clonotype: Its antigen is as yet unknown.

Study findings and constraints: It was held that the diversity estimates obtained from one million T cells were underestimates. Bulk PBMC profiling left naive and antigen-experienced comparisons inconclusive.

Drawn from each donor were about 9 milliliters of peripheral blood. The authors ran a second PCR of 7 to 11 cycles using a sample-barcoded 5' primer and a J-beta primer mix. TCRdb fed the 5' RACE reads into MiXCR, producing one record per CDR3 protein. There are about 900,000 distinct CDR3 sequences in the sample; around 62% occur only once, and 28% lies in the top ten. Sequencing input: blood. This TCR was sampled from a man aged 30 to 45 in good health. This rearrangement joins TRBV20-1 to TRBJ2-3; no firm D call. CDR3 DNA: TGCAGTGCTAGAGATTTTCGTGGGATCGGCACAGATACGCAGTATTTT. Translating gives CSARDFRGIGTDTQYF.